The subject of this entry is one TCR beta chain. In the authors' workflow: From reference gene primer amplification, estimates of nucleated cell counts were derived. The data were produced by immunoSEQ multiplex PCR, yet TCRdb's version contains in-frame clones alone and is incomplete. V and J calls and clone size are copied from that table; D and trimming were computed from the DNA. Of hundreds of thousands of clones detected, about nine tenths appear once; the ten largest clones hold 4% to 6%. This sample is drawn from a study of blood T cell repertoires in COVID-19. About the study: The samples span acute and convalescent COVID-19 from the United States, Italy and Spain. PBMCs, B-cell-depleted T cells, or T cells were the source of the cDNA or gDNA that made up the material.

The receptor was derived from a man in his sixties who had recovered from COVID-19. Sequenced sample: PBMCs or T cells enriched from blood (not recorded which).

In nucleotides, the CDR3 is TGTGCCAGCAGCGTAGCTCTAGGGGGTGCGGACACCGGGGAGCTGTTTTTT. Translation gives CASSVALGGADTGELFF. The chain uses TRBV9 and TRBJ2-2, with D perhaps TRBD1 (6 bases). Trimming took 0 bases from V and 3 from J, leaving 15 bases between them. The CDR3 runs 17 residues. The germline V gene has CDR1 SGDLS and CDR2 YYNGEE.